Shown below are 23 T cell receptor beta chains from a single sample sequenced in a study of response to subunit inactivated influenza vaccine. TCRdb called the RT-PCR reads again in MiXCR, with one record for every CDR3 protein. The sample yields over 450,000 distinct CDR3 sequences, 13% seen once. The sample in question was PBMCs from blood, obtained around seven weeks after vaccination. Receptors were obtained from a man aged 45-60 years who received an inactivated influenza vaccine.

This clonotype was picked up a small number of times. This chain links TRBV6-2 or TRBV6-3 with TRBJ1-1; D unclear. The CDR3 extends over 15 amino acids. CDR1 and CDR2 (germline): MNHEY, SVGEGT. The germline V and J ends were trimmed by 7 bases and 4 bases, with 19 bases remaining between them. CDR3 loop: CASTTFPGGFTEAFF. The CDR3 region has the DNA TGTGCCAGCACAACGTTCCCGGGAGGCTTCACTGAAGCTTTCTTT.

This clonotype was found once. This rearrangement joins TRBV11-1 to TRBJ2-5; D tentatively fits TRBD1 or TRBD2 (5 bases each). With 1 base removed from V and 5 bases from J, the gap between germline ends came to 26 bases. Germline V lookup: CDR1 SGHAT, CDR2 FQDESV (reference sequence). The CDR3 is made up of 19 amino acids. The CDR3 region is CASSLGARGALEALETQYF. In nucleotides, the CDR3 is TGTGCCAGCAGCTTAGGGGCTCGGGGCGCGTTGGAAGCCCTGGAGACCCAGTACTTC.

The chain has TRBV28 and TRBJ2-3; D is unresolved. This CDR3 contains 12 residues. Trimming took off 7 bases at V and 4 bases at J, with 9 bases between the two ends. Germline CDR1 and CDR2: MDHEN and SYDVKM. The CDR3: CASTQLADTQYF. The CDR3 DNA sequence: TGTGCCAGCACACAATTAGCAGATACGCAGTATTTT.

In its sample, this clonotype was seen a few times. J is TRBJ2-5 and V is TRBV7-9, with 7 bases matching TRBD2. The CDR3 is 15 amino acids. J gave up 1 base and V 5 bases, and 7 bases lay outside the gene matches. Looked up from germline, CDR1 is SEHNR and CDR2 is FQNEAQ (reference sequence). As DNA, the CDR3 is TGTGCCAGCAGCCTGGCGGCTAGCGGCCAAGAGACCCAGTACTTC. The encoded protein is CASSLAASGQETQYF.

The chain combines TRBV5-1 with TRBJ2-7, with 10 bases fitting TRBD1. CDR3 length equals 14 residues. V lost 4 bases, J lost 7 bases, and 8 bases stayed unmatched. Germline V gene data show CDR1 as SGHRS and CDR2 as YFSETQ. The CDR3 coding sequence is TGCGCCAGCAGCCCAAGACAGGGGGCGCGTGAGCAGTACTTC. It specifies CASSPRQGAREQYF.

This clonotype occurred many times. The V and J genes are TRBV5-1 and TRBJ2-5; a possible D gene is TRBD1 (5 bases). CDR1 and CDR2 from the germline V gene are SGHRS and YFSETQ. The CDR3 is made up of 13 amino acids. Trimming cost V 4 bases and J 4 bases, with 11 bases left between them. CDR3 residues: CASSLQGSETQYF. CDR3 coding DNA: TGCGCCAGCAGCCTGCAGGGCTCAGAGACCCAGTACTTC.

This clonotype was seen repeatedly, ten times or more. CDR3: CASSDLAYTGELFF. In DNA form, the CDR3 reads TGTGCCAGCAGCGACCTGGCTTACACCGGGGAGCTGTTTTTT. The V gene is TRBV7-8, the J gene TRBJ2-2; D unresolved. CDR1 is SGHVS and CDR2 is FQNEAQ in the germline V gene. The CDR3 has 14 residues. V lost 5 bases and J 3 bases, leaving 10 bases between the germline ends.

This clonotype was seen a handful of times. The V call is TRBV12-3 or TRBV12-4, the J call TRBJ2-1; 8 bases are a match to TRBD2. The CDR3 is 14 amino acids. V lost 3 bases, J lost 8 bases, and 6 bases stayed unmatched. This CDR3 is CASSFAGGTDEQFF. CDR3 coding DNA: TGTGCCAGCAGTTTCGCGGGGGGTACGGATGAGCAGTTCTTC.

V and J are TRBV7-9 and TRBJ2-5; D is perhaps TRBD1 or TRBD2 (5 bases each). V lost 7 bases and J lost 2, with 17 bases in between. CDR1 is SEHNR, CDR2 FQNEAQ, per germline (reference sequence). This CDR3 is built from 15 residues. The CDR3 here is CASNRGVGVQETQYF. The DNA for the CDR3 is TGTGCCAGCAACAGAGGGGTGGGAGTTCAAGAGACCCAGTACTTC.

This clonotype occurred many times. V gene TRBV5-1 combines with J gene TRBJ2-7, with 7 bases matching TRBD1. Germline loops: CDR1 SGHRS, CDR2 YFSETQ. The CDR3 loop spans 15 amino acids. V lost 4 bases and J lost 3; bases outside the gene matches: 10. CDR3 sequence reads: CASSETGTAFYEQYF. Written as DNA, the CDR3 is TGCGCCAGCAGCGAAACCGGGACAGCCTTCTACGAGCAGTACTTC.

The rearrangement joins TRBV5-1 to TRBJ2-3; the D gene is possibly TRBD2 (6 bases). CDR3 size: 16 residues. Trimming stripped 6 bases from V and 1 base from J, with 18 bases between. The germline V gene has CDR1 SGHRS and CDR2 YFSETQ. CDR3 loop: CASNKFTRERTDTQYF. The CDR3 nucleotides read TGCGCCAGCAATAAATTTACGCGGGAACGCACAGATACGCAGTATTTT. Full variable domain (outside the CDR3, taken from reference TRBV5-1 and TRBJ2-3): KAGVTQTPRYLIKTRGQQVTLSCSPISGHRSVSWYQQTPGQGLQFLFEYFSETQRNKGNFPGRFSGRQFSNSRSEMNVSTLELGDSALYLCASNKFTRERTDTQYFGPGTRLTVL.

Remarks on this clonotype: This may be a read error, as it is one base from a much larger clone. The conserved final phenylalanine or tryptophan is absent from the CDR3, which likely points to a read error. This chain connects TRBV5-1 to TRBJ2-1; TRBD1 matches at 7 bases. V trimming: 6 bases; J trimming: 5 bases; junction bases outside the gene matches: 8. This CDR3 spans 14 amino acids. Germline V CDR1 and CDR2: SGHRS, YFSETQ. The CDR3 nucleotides are TGCGCCAGCAACCGGGACAGCTCTAACAATGAGCAGTTCTCC. Encoded protein: CASNRDSSNNEQFS.

The table lists this clonotype with a few counts. The CDR3 sequence is CASSQWVGHPEAFF. CDR3 DNA: TGTGCCAGCAGCCAATGGGTCGGCCACCCTGAAGCTTTCTTT. The chain joins TRBV14 to TRBJ1-1; D ambiguous. The V end was cut by 2 bases, the J end by 6 bases, with 13 bases between. CDR3 length: 14 amino acids. CDR1 SGHDN and CDR2 FVKESK come from the germline V gene. Using reference TRBV14 and TRBJ1-1 for the parts outside the CDR3, the full variable domain is EAGVTQFPSHSVIEKGQTVTLRCDPISGHDNLYWYRRVMGKEIKFLLHFVKESKQDESGMPNNRFLAERTGGTYSTLKVQPAELEDSGVYFCASSQWVGHPEAFFGQGTRLTVV.

This clonotype has only a few counts. The gene calls are TRBV5-1 and TRBJ2-1; TRBD1 matches 7 bases. Germline values: CDR1 SGHRS, CDR2 YFSETQ. The trim removed 5 bases at V and 6 bases at J, leaving 11 bases unmatched. The CDR3 has 15 amino acids. In DNA, the CDR3 is TGCGCCAGCAGAGACAGGGAATCTCCTTCCAATGAGCAGTTCTTC. Its translation: CASRDRESPSNEQFF.

Ten or more counts support this clonotype. The chain joins TRBV20-1 to TRBJ1-2; TRBD1 is a possible D gene (5 bases). The CDR3 consists of 16 residues. CDR1 and CDR2 (germline): DFQATT, SNEGSKA (reference sequence). V dropped 1 base and J dropped 3 bases, with 18 bases sitting between them. The CDR3, as DNA: TGCAGTGCTAGAGCGGGGGGGTATTTTGCGTACTATGGCTACACCTTC. It is translated as CSARAGGYFAYYGYTF.

This clonotype was counted a few times. The chain carries TRBV15 and TRBJ1-6; D remains ambiguous. V was pared by 3 bases and J by 8 bases, with 11 bases between. The CDR3 is 14 residues long. Germline lookup yields CDR1 LNHNV and CDR2 YYDKDF (reference sequence). The CDR3 nucleotides read TGTGCCACCAGCAGCCGGGCGAGGGATTCACCCCTCCACTTT. Its protein product is CATSSRARDSPLHF.

In DNA form, the CDR3 reads TGTGCCAGCAGTTTACTAGCGGGGACCCTGAGCTCCTACAATGAGCAGTTCTTC. It specifies CASSLLAGTLSSYNEQFF. This chain connects TRBV6-2 or TRBV6-3 to TRBJ2-1; TRBD2 agrees at 10 bases. CDR1 is MNHEY and CDR2 is SVGEGT in the germline V gene. With 4 bases clipped from V and 0 bases from J, the junction kept 9 bases outside the gene matches. This CDR3 region has 18 residues.

This clonotype was detected ten times or more. This rearrangement joins TRBV7-2 to TRBJ1-5; 8 bases agree with TRBD1. The length of the CDR3 is 14 residues. Germline assignment: CDR1 SGHTA and CDR2 FQGNSA. Losses at the gene ends were 5 bases for V and 5 bases for J; bases not matched to a gene: 5. CDR3 bases: TGTGCCAGCAGCCCATCAGGGGGCCATCAGCCCCAGCATTTT. Its protein is CASSPSGGHQPQHF.

This clonotype was found a few times. The rearrangement uses TRBV10-2 and TRBJ2-5; 9 nucleotides agree with TRBD2. This CDR3 is built from 15 residues. With 4 bases clipped from V and 1 base from J, the junction kept 4 bases outside the gene matches. Per the germline V gene, CDR1 is WSHSY and CDR2 is SAAADI. The CDR3 loop is CASSGRAGGQETQYF. The CDR3 DNA follows: TGCGCCAGCAGTGGACGAGCGGGGGGCCAAGAGACCCAGTACTTC.

This clonotype was detected only a few times. The rearrangement uses TRBV29-1 and TRBJ2-1, with 13 bases identical to TRBD2. This CDR3 has 15 amino acids. V trimming: 4 bases; J trimming: 7 bases; junction bases outside the gene matches: 7. Germline V lookup: CDR1 SQVTM, CDR2 ANQGSEA. The CDR3 loop reads CSVVFTSGGVNEQFF. The CDR3 coding sequence is TGCAGCGTTGTCTTCACTAGCGGGGGGGTAAATGAGCAGTTCTTC.

The chain has TRBV24-1 and TRBJ2-2, with 9 bases identical to TRBD1. There are 17 residues in the CDR3. Germline lookup yields CDR1 KGHDR and CDR2 SFDVKD. Unmatched junction bases numbered 4, after V lost 1 base and J lost 2 bases. The CDR3 DNA reads TGTGCCACCAGTGATTTTTTGGGACAGGGAAACACCGGGGAGCTGTTTTTT. Residues: CATSDFLGQGNTGELFF.

This clonotype was detected only a few times. The V gene is TRBV7-2, the J gene TRBJ2-1; D not certain. V gave up 5 bases and J gave up 2 bases, with 16 bases separating them. The germline V gene has CDR1 SGHTA and CDR2 FQGNSA. The CDR3 spans 16 residues. The CDR3 region is CASSEDAPRAYNEQFF. The CDR3 DNA is TGTGCCAGCAGCGAAGATGCGCCCCGCGCCTACAATGAGCAGTTCTTC. The entire variable domain, with the rest obtained from reference TRBV7-2 and TRBJ2-1, is as follows: GAGVSQSPSNKVTEKGKDVELRCDPISGHTALYWYRQSLGQGLEFLIYFQGNSAPDKSGLPSDRFSAERTGGSVSTLTIQRTQQEDSAVYLCASSEDAPRAYNEQFFGPGTRLTVL.

J is TRBJ2-4 and V is TRBV20-1, with 7 positions matching TRBD2. Looked up from germline, CDR1 is DFQATT and CDR2 is SNEGSKA (reference sequence). This CDR3 is 19 amino acids long. With V trimmed by 0 bases and J by 0 bases, 14 bases remained unmatched. The CDR3 here is CSARDHPRVAGLAKNIQYF. DNA of the CDR3: TGCAGTGCTAGAGACCACCCCCGGGTAGCGGGTCTAGCCAAAAACATTCAGTACTTC.